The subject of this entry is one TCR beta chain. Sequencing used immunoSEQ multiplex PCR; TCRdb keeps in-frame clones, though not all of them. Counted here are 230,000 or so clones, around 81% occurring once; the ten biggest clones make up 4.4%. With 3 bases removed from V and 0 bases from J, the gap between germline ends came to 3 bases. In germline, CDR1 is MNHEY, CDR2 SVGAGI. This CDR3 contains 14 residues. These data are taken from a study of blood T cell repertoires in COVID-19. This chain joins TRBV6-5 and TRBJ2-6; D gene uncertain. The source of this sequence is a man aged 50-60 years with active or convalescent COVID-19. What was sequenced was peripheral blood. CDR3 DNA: TGTGCCAGCAGTTATAACTCTGGGGCCAACGTCCTGACTTTC. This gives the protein CASSYNSGANVLTF.